This is a list of T cell receptor beta chains from one sample in a study of blood T cell repertoires in COVID-19. The repertoire was sequenced with immunoSEQ multiplex PCR; TCRdb's copy has only in-frame clones and lacks some. This repertoire shows hundreds of thousands of clones, around 83% found once; its top ten account for roughly 6.2%. Sequenced input: PBMCs or T cells enriched from blood (not recorded which). The source is a woman between 35 and 50 years old who had recovered from COVID-19. CDR3s include the opening cysteine and the closing phenylalanine or tryptophan. The D gene is left open where the match is weak. Size tells how often a clone was seen (once, few, many) or the class of an expanded clone, and some rows leave it out.

>TRBJ1-2|few|TRBV5-5|TRBD1
TGTGCCAGCAGCTTGAGGGACAGGGGGCTCGGTGGCTACACCTTC
CASSLRDRGLGGYTF
>TRBJ1-2|-|TRBV29-1|-
TGCAGCGCCACACAGGGTTCAACGGGCTACACCTTC
CSATQGSTGYTF
>TRBJ2-7|-|TRBV6-1|-
TGTGCCACCAGTGAGGGAGCCTACGAGCAGTACTTC
CATSEGAYEQYF
>TRBJ2-7|-|TRBV7-9|TRBD1
TGTGCCAGCAGCTTTCGGGACAGGCCGGGCGAGCAGTACTTC
CASSFRDRPGEQYF
>TRBJ2-1|-|TRBV5-4|TRBD2
TGTGCCAGCAGCTTGATCGGTGGTAGCGGGAGCAAGCAGTTCTTC
CASSLIGGSGSKQFF
>TRBJ2-1|-|TRBV2|TRBD2
TGTGCCAGCTCGGGACTAGACATTTACAATGAGCAGTTCTTC
CASSGLDIYNEQFF
>TRBJ1-2|-|TRBV7-8|-
TGTGCCAGCAAGCGCCTCGGGGGCTACACCTTC
CASKRLGGYTF
>TRBJ2-1|-|TRBV10-1|TRBD2
TGCGCCAGCTCCCCAGCGGGAGGTTTCAATGAGCAGTTCTTC
CASSPAGGFNEQFF
>TRBJ2-1|-|TRBV29-1|-
TGCAGCGTTGAACCGCGGGACTACAATGAGCAGTTCTTC
CSVEPRDYNEQFF
>TRBJ1-1|few|TRBV2|TRBD1
TGTGCCAGCAGTTCAGGGACAGTCATCACTGAAGCTTTCTTT
CASSSGTVITEAFF
>TRBJ2-2|-|TRBV10-2|-
TGCGCCAGTCTTCAGGACTATAACACCGGGGAGCTGTTTTTT
CASLQDYNTGELFF
>TRBJ2-2|-|TRBV27|TRBD2
TGTGCCAGCAGTGCGGCTAGCGGGAGAACCGGGGAGCTGTTTTTT
CASSAASGRTGELFF
>TRBJ2-2|-|TRBV12-5|TRBD2
TGTGCTAGTGGTTTGGTACTAAGGGGACTAGCGGGAGGTACAAGAGGCACCGGGGAGCTGTTTTTT
CASGLVLRGLAGGTRGTGELFF
>TRBJ1-5|-|TRBV19|-
TGTGCCAGTAGTATCCCCAGGCCCCGGTGGCCCCAGCATTTT
CASSIPRPRWPQHF
>TRBJ1-1|-|TRBV21-1|-
TGTGCCAGCAGCAAACCCCGGGAGGTAGACATGAACACTGAAGCTTTCTTT
CASSKPREVDMNTEAFF
>TRBJ1-5|-|TRBV6-5|TRBD1
TGTGCCAGCAGATCCGGGACAGAGAATCAGCCCCAGCATTTT
CASRSGTENQPQHF
>TRBJ2-1|-|TRBV10-3|-
TGTGCCATCAGTGGCGGGAACTACAATGAGCAGTTCTTC
CAISGGNYNEQFF
>TRBJ2-7|-|TRBV19|-
TGTGCCAGTAGTATGATTTCAGGGCTGCGCGTGGACGAGCAGTACTTC
CASSMISGLRVDEQYF
>TRBJ2-7|-|TRBV7-2|TRBD1
TGTGCCAGCAGCTTCCGACAGGGGCGGTTCGAGCAGTACTTC
CASSFRQGRFEQYF
>TRBJ2-6|-|TRBV28|-
TGTGCCAGCAGTCTAGCGTCTGGGGCCAACGTCCTGACTTTC
CASSLASGANVLTF
>TRBJ2-5|-|TRBV28|-
TGTGCCAGCAGTCCCCAGGGAGGTCGGAAGACCCAGTACTTC
CASSPQGGRKTQYF
>TRBJ2-5|-|TRBV6-4|TRBD1
TGTGCCAGCAGTGAATCGGGACAGAAGCAAGAGACCCAGTACTTC
CASSESGQKQETQYF
>TRBJ1-4|-|TRBV9|TRBD1
TGTGCCAGCAGCCGAATTGGACAGGGAGGTGAAAAACTGTTTTTT
CASSRIGQGGEKLFF
>TRBJ1-1|-|TRBV18|-
TGTGCCAGCTCACCCCCAGGGGCCACTGAAGCTTTCTTT
CASSPPGATEAFF
>TRBJ2-5|-|TRBV5-1|TRBD2
TGCGCCAGCGGAGGGACTAGCGCGCAAGAGACCCAGTACTTC
CASGGTSAQETQYF
>TRBJ2-3|-|TRBV6-1|TRBD1
TGTGCCAGCAGTGATTATTTGGGACAGGGGTCAGATACGCAGTATTTT
CASSDYLGQGSDTQYF
>TRBJ2-4|-|TRBV7-9|TRBD2
TGTGCCAGCAGCTTCGGCGGGAGGGCCGGAGATAACATTCAGTACTTC
CASSFGGRAGDNIQYF
>TRBJ2-1|once|TRBV28|-
TGTGCCAGCATTTCACGCGTTGAGCAGTTCTTC
CASISRVEQFF
>TRBJ1-4|-|TRBV5-1|TRBD1
TGCGCCAGCAGCCTCACAGGGGGCGCTTCCGAAAAACTGTTTTTT
CASSLTGGASEKLFF
>TRBJ2-7|-|TRBV12-3/TRBV12-4|-
TGTGCCAGCAGTTTAGTCCTCTACGAGCAGTACTTC
CASSLVLYEQYF
>TRBJ1-3|once|TRBV10-3|-
TGTGCCATCAGAGTCGAGGGGGTCCCCTCTGGAAACACCATATATTTT
CAIRVEGVPSGNTIYF
>TRBJ2-7|-|TRBV29-1|-
TGCAGCGTTTTTTCGGGATACGAGCAGTACTTC
CSVFSGYEQYF
>TRBJ1-5|-|TRBV28|-
TGTGCCAGCAGTTTACCTAACAGGTCTGATCAGCCCCAGCATTTT
CASSLPNRSDQPQHF
>TRBJ2-5|once|TRBV11-3|-
TGTGCCAGCAGCTTAGCAGGTACACTGGAGACCCAGTACTTC
CASSLAGTLETQYF
>TRBJ2-2|-|TRBV19|TRBD2
TGTGCCAGTAGTATAGCCGGGACTAGCCTCCGCGGGGAGCTGTTTTTT
CASSIAGTSLRGELFF
>TRBJ1-6|-|TRBV19|-
TGTGCCAGTAGTATTGGGTTCGGCAGGGGCTCACCCCTCCACTTT
CASSIGFGRGSPLHF
>TRBJ2-1|many|TRBV7-9|TRBD1
TGTGCCAGCACCATGGACAGGCACAATGAGCAGTTCTTC
CASTMDRHNEQFF
>TRBJ2-5|-|TRBV12-3/TRBV12-4|-
TGTGCCAGCAGTTTAGAGACTGAGACCCAGTACTTC
CASSLETETQYF
>TRBJ2-1|-|TRBV7-8|-
TGTGCCAGCAGCCCCTTGGGCAGGGAAATCGATGAGCAGTTCTTC
CASSPLGREIDEQFF
>TRBJ1-4|-|TRBV11-2|-
TGTGCCAGCAGCCAGAGCGGGGCAACTAATGAAAAACTGTTTTTT
CASSQSGATNEKLFF
>TRBJ2-7|-|TRBV7-3|TRBD2
TGTGCCAGCAGGAGGACTAGCGGCTACGAGCAGTACTTC
CASRRTSGYEQYF
>TRBJ2-1|-|TRBV28|TRBD2
TGTGCCAGCAGTCCTCCCGGGACTAGCGGGAGGGCTATGTACAATGAGCAGTTCTTC
CASSPPGTSGRAMYNEQFF
>TRBJ1-1|-|TRBV29-1|-
TGCAGCGTTGTGGTCCAGGGGATTCTCACTGAAGCTTTCTTT
CSVVVQGILTEAFF
>TRBJ2-7|few|TRBV21-1|-
TGTGCCAGCAGCAAACGGACACTCGAGCAGTACTTC
CASSKRTLEQYF
>TRBJ1-2|-|TRBV6-6|TRBD1
TGTGCCAGCAGTCGATCGGGACAGGGCTATGGCTACACCTTC
CASSRSGQGYGYTF
>TRBJ1-5|once|TRBV18|-
TGTGCCAGCTCACCGGCAGAAAATAGCAATCAGCCCCAGCATTTT
CASSPAENSNQPQHF
>TRBJ2-1|-|TRBV6-5|-
TGTGCCAGCACTGGGCTAGCGCACCCTGGAGCGAAGCAGTTCTTC
CASTGLAHPGAKQFF
>TRBJ2-4|many|TRBV5-1|TRBD2
TGCGCCAGCAGCTTAGCCCCTTGGGGACTATCGGCAGAACTAGCCAAAAACATTCAGTACTTC
CASSLAPWGLSAELAKNIQYF
>TRBJ2-7|-|TRBV7-9|-
TGTGCCAGCAGCTTAGCGTTGACGGCGACAGACTACGAGCAGTACTTC
CASSLALTATDYEQYF
>TRBJ1-2|-|TRBV28|-
TGTGCCAGCAGTTTCATGGGAGACCACTATGGCTACACCTTC
CASSFMGDHYGYTF
>TRBJ1-2|-|TRBV2|TRBD1
TGTGCCAGCAGGGCCACCCCAGGGGGCACCTATGGCTACACCTTC
CASRATPGGTYGYTF
>TRBJ1-1|-|TRBV30|-
TGTGCCTGGATTAAGAGGAACACTGAAGCTTTCTTT
CAWIKRNTEAFF
>TRBJ2-5|few|TRBV12-5|TRBD2
TGTGCTAGTGGTTTAGCGGGACAAGAGACCCAGTACTTC
CASGLAGQETQYF
>TRBJ2-6|-|TRBV19|TRBD2
TGTGCCAGTAGTCGGCTAATAGCGGGAGGCCTCTCTGGGGCCAACGTCCTGACTTTC
CASSRLIAGGLSGANVLTF
>TRBJ2-7|-|TRBV13|TRBD2
TGTGCCAGCAGCTTGTCCACTAGCGGGAGGGCCACCTACGAGCAGTACTTC
CASSLSTSGRATYEQYF
>TRBJ2-7|-|TRBV28|-
TGTGCCAGCAGTTTGGAGGACAGATCCTACGAGCAGTACTTC
CASSLEDRSYEQYF
>TRBJ2-2|-|TRBV10-1|-
TGCGCCAGCGGAGAGGAGATGGACACCGGGGAGCTGTTTTTT
CASGEEMDTGELFF
>TRBJ2-5|-|TRBV19|-
TGTGCCAGTAGTATGTATGGAGGTCGGCAGGCCCAAGAGACCCAGTACTTC
CASSMYGGRQAQETQYF
>TRBJ2-1|-|TRBV6-5|-
TGTGCCAGCAGAGCTCTAGAGCCGTTTCACAATGAGCAGTTCTTC
CASRALEPFHNEQFF